The rows below give T cell receptor beta chains drawn from one sample of a study of vaccination and CD4 T cells after COVID-19. These receptors' targets are unknown. TCRdb used MiXCR to reprocess the PCR reads, holding one entry per CDR3 protein. The repertoire has about 12,000 distinct CDR3 sequences, roughly 50% of them found once; the top ten carry about 18%. Material: cultured CD4+ T cells from blood, obtained after SARS-CoV-2 vaccination. The receptors originated from a human donor with COVID-19. Each CDR3 is given with its conserved first and last residue.

TRBV6-1,CASTRMQGSTDTQYF
TRBV6-2/TRBV6-3,CASGDPTGANVLTF
TRBV20-1,CSAIDPIPGTQYF
TRBV7-9,CASSPGGGIPRSYNEQFF
TRBV28,CASSIFRLRDRSRYGYTF
TRBV27,CASSFLVQGTAGYTF
TRBV10-3,CAISASRGMQETQYF
TRBV27,CASSYLNQPQHF
TRBV6-1,CATWGQFNSPLHF
TRBV24-1,CATSGGPKDSFNQPQHF
TRBV7-6,CASSPRTDTEAFF
TRBV7-6,CASSSNSGGWSEAFF
TRBV24-1,CATSGGRGNNQPQHF
TRBV6-1,CASMGGGAGETQYF
TRBV19,CASSTGTGSGNQPQHF
TRBV30,CAWRDSDNQPQHF
TRBV20-1,CSAIDSLDYTF
TRBV4-2,CASSQEGGGANPYEQYF
TRBV19,CASTFDTYYGYTF
TRBV6-2/TRBV6-3,CASLLGSVSNQPQHF
TRBV30,CAWSGGGGYQETQYF
TRBV19,CASSMRQTYGYTF
TRBV28,CASGRAGYGYTF
TRBV20-1,CSASPGTGVYYEQYF
TRBV6-5,CASSSSAGPEAFF
TRBV19,CASSITGTGRDEQYF
TRBV6-1,CASRRAYREGTEAFF
TRBV7-8,CASSPNYNSPLHF
TRBV20-1,CSAHRGGATDTQYF
TRBV5-4,CASSHNAGTGGDEQYF
TRBV7-9,CASSLQETQYF
TRBV6-1,CASNWSGRNTEAFF
TRBV2,CASSDSRGEQETQYF
TRBV20-1,CSAPLAGGRVDNSPLHF
TRBV20-1,CSAREVASNTEAFF
TRBV6-5,CASSYTGDTQYF
TRBV7-2,CASSSGTYGIQYF
TRBV7-9,CTSLARESSYGYTF
TRBV11-2,CASSLDRGSSPLHF
TRBV6-1,CASSRVGNYGYTF
TRBV5-8,CASSLQGGYTF
TRBV7-6,CASSRGTSGGRAGSYEQYF
TRBV10-3,CAIGGGITDTQYF
TRBV30,CACLPDRTYEQYF
TRBV6-2/TRBV6-3,CASSTGGETQYF
TRBV2,CASSERSGQETQYF
TRBV7-9,CASSLDGTTTDTQYF
TRBV24-1,CATSDLGWDEQYF